Detailed here is one T cell receptor (beta chain). Its antigen is as yet unknown. These data belong to a study of cytomegalovirus exposure and HLA in healthy donors. General observations from the study: Clonal expansion was found to be greater in HLA-associated TCR beta chains than in equally common others in a later analysis. Analyses of presence/absence relied on an assumption of roughly uniform sequencing depth across donors. A few CMV-associated chains proved CMV antigen-specific in vitro. Most observed TCR sequences were rare, whereas some public TCRs were detected in many donors.

V shed 0 bases and J shed 5 bases, with 6 bases lying between them. The CDR3 length is 14 residues. Germline lookup yields CDR1 SGDLS and CDR2 YYNGEE. Use of 60 Vbeta and 13 Jbeta primers characterized the PCR. TCRdb's copy holds only in-frame clones and misses some; the assay was immunoSEQ multiplex PCR. Altogether 150,000 to 200,000 clones are present, 65% to 90% being singletons, with the ten largest covering approximately 6.3%. The source of this sequence is a man aged 35 to 55 in good health and CMV-seropositive. Sequencing was done on a sample of PBMCs. This chain joins TRBV9 and TRBJ1-6, with D hard to call. CDR3 loop: CASSVAGNNSPLHF. The CDR3, as DNA: TGTGCCAGCAGCGTAGCCGGTAATAATTCACCCCTCCACTTT.